This TCR beta chain is drawn from a study of PD-L1 blockade in urothelial cancer. The CDR3 runs to 13 residues. Trimming took off 3 bases at V and 7 bases at J, with 13 bases between the two ends. Germline loops: CDR1 SGHDT, CDR2 YYEEEE. TCRdb's table, derived via immunoSEQ multiplex PCR, lists solely in-frame clones and lacks some. The sample includes some 100,000 clones, 90% to 95% of them seen just once. The starting material was PBMCs, obtained around atezolizumab (anti-PD-L1) treatment. The sequence was collected from a woman over 75 with urothelial cancer. The chain recombines TRBV5-6 with TRBJ1-2; TRBD1 is a possible D gene (5 bases). The CDR3 nucleotides are TGTGCCAGCAGCTCCCCCGGGGGAGGTGGCTACACCTTC. This gives the protein CASSSPGGGGYTF.